This entry lists 8 T cell receptor beta chains sequenced from one sample in a study of T cell responses to AZD1222 COVID-19 vaccine. This table comes from immunoSEQ multiplex PCR, and its TCRdb copy is limited to in-frame clones, with some not included. Seen here are approximately 110,000 clones, roughly 87% observed once, and the top ten hold 0.95% to 1.5%. Material: peripheral blood, obtained on day 0 of AZD1222 vaccination. The receptors were sampled from an adult in good health.

In nucleotides, the CDR3 is TGTGCCAGCAGCTTTAAGGGGCAAAGCAATCAGCCCCAGCATTTT. Translated: CASSFKGQSNQPQHF. The chain has TRBV5-8 and TRBJ1-5; D is possibly TRBD1 (5 bases). Germline V lookup: CDR1 SGHTS, CDR2 YDEGEE. The CDR3 extends over 15 amino acids. Trimming removed 2 bases from V and 1 base from J, with 10 bases in between.

The rearrangement joins TRBV5-1 to TRBJ1-4, with D unresolved. V lost 4 bases and J 6 bases, leaving 13 bases between the germline ends. The V gene's germline CDR1 is SGHRS and CDR2 YFSETQ. This CDR3 has 14 amino acids. DNA for the CDR3: TGCGCCAGCAGCCCCGGGAGGAGTGATGAAAAACTGTTTTTT. Protein sequence: CASSPGRSDEKLFF.

The chain recombines TRBV5-4 with TRBJ2-3; no reliable D call. Germline CDR1 is SGHNT and CDR2 is YYREEE (reference sequence). This CDR3 has 14 residues. V shed 0 bases and J shed 0 bases, with 5 bases lying between them. The DNA for the CDR3 is TGTGCCAGCAGCTTGGAAGTGAGCACAGATACGCAGTATTTT. It translates to CASSLEVSTDTQYF.

The CDR3 is CASSPSEYNEQFF. Written as DNA, the CDR3 is TGTGCCAGCAGCCCTTCAGAATACAATGAGCAGTTCTTC. This sequence joins TRBV9 and TRBJ2-1; D gene uncertain. From germline, CDR1 is SGDLS and CDR2 YYNGEE. V was clipped by 4 bases and J by 4 bases, with 9 bases between them. The CDR3 runs to 13 residues. The entire variable domain, with the rest obtained from reference TRBV9 and TRBJ2-1, is as follows: DSGVTQTPKHLITATGQRVTLRCSPRSGDLSVYWYQQSLDQGLQFLIQYYNGEERAKGNILERFSAQQFPDLHSELNLSSLELGDSALYFCASSPSEYNEQFFGPGTRLTVL.

The table lists this clone with a count of one. The chain uses TRBV27 and TRBJ2-6; 9 nucleotides line up with TRBD1. The CDR3 has 19 residues. Losses at the gene ends were 4 bases for V and 0 bases for J; bases not matched to a gene: 10. Germline assignment: CDR1 MNHEY and CDR2 SMNVEV (reference sequence). The chain's CDR3 is CASSSARDRALSGANVLTF. The DNA for the CDR3 is TGTGCCAGCAGTTCGGCCCGGGACAGGGCCCTCTCTGGGGCCAACGTCCTGACTTTC.

The gene calls are TRBV5-6 and TRBJ2-3; D gene ambiguous. V was shortened by 0 bases and J by 6 bases, with 5 bases between the two germline ends. The CDR3 is made up of 12 amino acids. Germline V CDR1 and CDR2: SGHDT, YYEEEE. CDR3 amino acids: CASSLDVDTQYF. CDR3 DNA: TGTGCCAGCAGCTTGGATGTGGATACGCAGTATTTT.

The CDR3 DNA sequence: TGTGCCAGCAGTCCGTACAGGGGCGACGGCTACACCTTC. Amino acid sequence: CASSPYRGDGYTF. The chain couples TRBV6-5 to TRBJ1-2, with 7 bases identical to TRBD1. Germline V CDR1 and CDR2: MNHEY, SVGAGI. The CDR3 has 13 amino acids. V gave up 5 bases and J gave up 8 bases; unmatched junction bases: 8.

This rearrangement joins TRBV6-5 to TRBJ2-2; D gene ambiguous. Looked up from germline, CDR1 is MNHEY and CDR2 is SVGAGI. Between the trimmed V and J ends, which lost 5 bases and 4 bases, there was a span of 14 bases. The CDR3 is 15 residues long. The CDR3 DNA sequence: TGTGCCAGCAGTCTGGTGGTGGCCGTCACCGGGGAGCTGTTTTTT. Amino acid sequence: CASSLVVAVTGELFF.